The TCR beta chain under discussion was sequenced for a study of T cells after yellow fever vaccination. MiXCR, run by TCRdb on the 5' RACE reads, gives a single entry per CDR3 protein. The sample holds some 300,000 distinct CDR3 sequences, around 8.6% seen once. As regards this clonotype: Its cognate antigen is unknown.

Study results and limitations: Abundant clonotypes (contaminants from the bulk population) could be present in FACS-sorted repertoires.

Germline V CDR1 and CDR2: SGHRS, YFSETQ. There are 14 residues in the CDR3. V shed 3 bases and J 6 bases; nucleotides not matched to a gene: 6. The chain uses TRBV5-1 and TRBJ1-2, with 9 bases identical to TRBD1. This TCR derives from a young man who received the YFV17D yellow fever vaccine. The starting material was CD4+ T cells sorted from PBMCs, obtained 5 days after the yellow fever booster vaccination. The CDR3 reads CASSYGQGTDGYTF. CDR3 sequence (DNA): TGCGCCAGCAGCTACGGACAGGGGACGGATGGCTACACCTTC.